The present TCR beta chain was sequenced within a study of beta chain features in type 1 diabetes. Study in general: Sorted cells examined across all samples numbered around 110,000,000. Findings and caveats of the study: cDNA-based reads could over-represent cells with high TCR expression. All four CD4+ subsets of Type 1 diabetes patients contained TCRB CDR3s that were moderately but significantly shorter.

Reverse transcription of all isolated RNA meant that expressed TCRB transcripts were sequenced. The protocol was immunoSEQ multiplex PCR, while the TCRdb copy is restricted to in-frame clones and leaves out a portion. The data show approximately 380,000 clones, with about 15% seen just once and approximately 0.02% held by the top ten. Only a few counts were recorded for this clone. What it binds is not known. Trimming stripped 3 bases from V and 6 bases from J, with 19 bases between. The germline V gene has CDR1 SGHAT and CDR2 FQNNGV. This CDR3 contains 16 residues. The chain joins TRBV11-2 to TRBJ2-3, with a possible D match to TRBD2 (6 bases). Sequencing was carried out using naive CD4+ T cells from blood. The receptor was isolated from a woman under 30 in good health. The CDR3 spells CASSFRVLRGPDTQYF. The CDR3 nucleotides read TGTGCCAGCAGCTTCAGGGTGTTGCGGGGACCCGATACGCAGTATTTT. Full variable domain (missing parts from reference TRBV11-2 and TRBJ2-3): EAGVAQSPRYKIIEKRQSVAFWCNPISGHATLYWYQQILGQGPKLLIQFQNNGVVDDSQLPKDRFSAERLKGVDSTLKIQPAKLEDSAVYLCASSFRVLRGPDTQYFGPGTRLTVL.